The rows below give T cell receptor beta chains drawn from one sample of a study of control samples from healthy donors and cancer patients. The method was immunoSEQ multiplex PCR; TCRdb's version includes in-frame clones alone and lacks a portion of them. The sample holds 170,000 or so clones, about 91% seen once. The material sequenced was blood. These TCRs come from a woman in her 40s in good health. The CDR3 runs from the conserved cysteine through the conserved F or W. Fields, in order: J gene, clone size, V gene, CDR3 length, D gene, CDR3 DNA, CDR3 protein. The D gene is left open where the match is weak. The listing skips clone size in some rows; elsewhere it reads once, few, many or a size class.

TRBJ1-2 | - | TRBV7-8 | 14 | - | TGTGCCAGCAGCCCCGGAGGGACGTCCTATGGCTACACCTTC | CASSPGGTSYGYTF
TRBJ1-1 | - | TRBV25-1 | 11 | - | TGTGCCAGCAGTGAATCGGATGAAGCTTTCTTT | CASSESDEAFF
TRBJ1-2 | - | TRBV5-1 | 14 | - | TGCGCCAGCAGCCTAGACATCTTTAACTATGGCTACACCTTC | CASSLDIFNYGYTF
TRBJ1-4 | - | TRBV25-1 | 16 | - | TGTGCCAGCAGTCCCCGGGAAGGGGGATATAATGAAAAACTGTTTTTT | CASSPREGGYNEKLFF
TRBJ2-5 | - | TRBV9 | 17 | TRBD2 | TGTGCCAGCAGCGTAGGGGGAAGCGGGGGCCGAGGAGAGACCCAGTACTTC | CASSVGGSGGRGETQYF
TRBJ2-3 | once | TRBV7-2 | 14 | - | TGTGCCAGCAGCCCCCGGCGGAACACAGATACGCAGTATTTT | CASSPRRNTDTQYF
TRBJ2-3 | - | TRBV7-9 | 15 | - | TGTGCCAGCAGCTTTGGGGGGGCCGGCACAGATACGCAGTATTTT | CASSFGGAGTDTQYF
TRBJ2-5 | - | TRBV5-4 | 13 | TRBD2 | TGTGCCAGCAGCTCGGGACTAGCGGCCCAGCCTTACTTC | CASSSGLAAQPYF
TRBJ2-7 | - | TRBV6-5 | 14 | - | TGTGCCAGCGACCATCGGGACAACACCTACGAGCAGTACTTC | CASDHRDNTYEQYF
TRBJ1-4 | - | TRBV6-5 | 14 | TRBD1 | TGTGCCACCTCGAAGACAGGGGCTAATGAAAAACTGTTTTTT | CATSKTGANEKLFF
TRBJ1-1 | - | TRBV29-1 | 15 | TRBD1 | TGCAGCGTCCAGATCCCCGCGACAGGGGGCGAGGAGGCTTTCTTT | CSVQIPATGGEEAFF
TRBJ2-7 | - | TRBV6-5 | 14 | TRBD1 | TGTGCCAGCAGTGACTCAGGGGGCTCCTACGAGCAGTACTTC | CASSDSGGSYEQYF
TRBJ1-3 | - | TRBV11-2 | 16 | TRBD1 | TGTGCCAGCAGCCCGGGACAGGGGGCAGCTGGAAACACCATATATTTT | CASSPGQGAAGNTIYF
TRBJ2-7 | - | TRBV5-6 | 12 | - | TGTGCCAGCAGCTCCGACCAGTACGAGCAGTACTTC | CASSSDQYEQYF
TRBJ2-5 | - | TRBV15 | 15 | - | TGTGCCACCAGCATTATAAGGGGGGATGGGTCGACCCAGTACTTC | CATSIIRGDGSTQYF
TRBJ1-1 | - | TRBV5-4 | 13 | - | TGTGCCAGCAGCTTCGGCAGATACACTGAAGCTTTCTTT | CASSFGRYTEAFF
TRBJ1-5 | - | TRBV18 | 17 | TRBD1 | TGTGCCAGCTCCCAAAAGGGGGCAGGGGAGAAAAATCAGCCCCAGCATTTT | CASSQKGAGEKNQPQHF
TRBJ2-1 | - | TRBV21-1 | 22 | - | TGTGCCAGCAGCCCCGATTTTGACGTATTAAGGACTAGCGGGGGGGTTTATCCTGAGCAGTTCTTC | CASSPDFDVLRTSGGVYPEQFF
TRBJ2-7 | - | TRBV13 | 16 | - | TGTGCCAGCAGCTCCAATGTGTGGGGGCCCTCCTACGAGCAGTACTTC | CASSSNVWGPSYEQYF
TRBJ1-2 | once | TRBV2 | 13 | - | TGTGCCAGCAGCGGGCAGGATGAGGGTGGCTACACCTTC | CASSGQDEGGYTF
TRBJ2-3 | - | TRBV6-2/TRBV6-3 | 14 | - | TGTGCCAGCAGTTTGGACGTGGGGCGGGATACGCAGTATTTT | CASSLDVGRDTQYF
TRBJ2-7 | - | TRBV6-5 | 12 | - | TGTGCCAGCAGGACAGTCTCCTACGAGCAGTACTTC | CASRTVSYEQYF
TRBJ2-2 | - | TRBV7-9 | 15 | - | TGTGCCAGCAGCTTAGGAGGCCCGAACACCGGGGAGCTGTTTTTT | CASSLGGPNTGELFF
TRBJ1-5 | - | TRBV18 | 15 | TRBD1 | TGTGCCAGCTCACCTACAGGGGGCGCGGAGCAGCCCCAGCATTTT | CASSPTGGAEQPQHF
TRBJ1-6 | once | TRBV21-1 | 14 | - | TGTGCCAGCAGCCCGGACACGTATAATTCACCCCTCCACTTT | CASSPDTYNSPLHF
TRBJ2-1 | - | TRBV11-2 | 16 | TRBD1 | TGTGCCAGCAGCAGAACCCGGGACAGGGGGCTCAATGAGCAGTTCTTC | CASSRTRDRGLNEQFF
TRBJ2-7 | - | TRBV18 | 14 | - | TGTGCCAGCACCGCCTTTGGACCCACCTACGAGCAGTACTTC | CASTAFGPTYEQYF
TRBJ2-5 | - | TRBV2 | 14 | - | TGTGCCAGCAGTGAATTCGGACAGCAAGAGACCCAGTACTTC | CASSEFGQQETQYF
TRBJ2-4 | - | TRBV3-1/TRBV3-2 | 15 | - | TGTGCCAGCAGCCCTGGGGGCGCGGCCAAAAACATTCAGTACTTC | CASSPGGAAKNIQYF
TRBJ1-1 | - | TRBV28 | 14 | TRBD1 | TGTGCCAGCAGTCCCCCGGGGGAGGGGGCGGAAGCTTTCTTT | CASSPPGEGAEAFF
TRBJ2-2 | - | TRBV6-5 | 13 | - | TGTGCCAGCAGCCAAGGGCCCCCCGGGGAGCTGTTTTTT | CASSQGPPGELFF
TRBJ2-2 | - | TRBV3-1/TRBV3-2 | 12 | - | TGTGCCAGCAGCCAAATTTTCGGGGAGCTGTTTTTT | CASSQIFGELFF
TRBJ2-1 | - | TRBV5-1 | 16 | - | TGCGCCAGCAGCTTGGTTCTGGGACGTGACTACAATGAGCAGTTCTTC | CASSLVLGRDYNEQFF
TRBJ2-7 | - | TRBV4-1 | 14 | - | TGCGCCAGCAGCCGCGGGCCCGGTTCCTACGAGCAGTACTTC | CASSRGPGSYEQYF
TRBJ2-7 | - | TRBV7-9 | 11 | - | TGTGCCAGCAGCCCAATTGAGGGGCAGTACTTC | CASSPIEGQYF
TRBJ1-2 | once | TRBV5-1 | 12 | TRBD1 | TGCGCCAGCAGCTTGACAGGGGCGGGCTACACCTTC | CASSLTGAGYTF
TRBJ2-5 | - | TRBV5-1 | 16 | TRBD2 | TGCGCCAGCAGCTTGTATAGCGGGGGGGAAAAAGAGACCCAGTACTTC | CASSLYSGGEKETQYF
TRBJ1-2 | - | TRBV27 | 14 | - | TGTGCCAGCAGTTTATACTCAGGGAGCTATGGCTACACCTTC | CASSLYSGSYGYTF
TRBJ2-6 | - | TRBV5-4 | 15 | TRBD1 | TGTGCCAGCAGCCCGACAGGGGCCGGGGCCAACGTCCTGACTTTC | CASSPTGAGANVLTF
TRBJ1-1 | few | TRBV7-2 | 13 | - | TGTGCCAGCAGCTTAGATATGAACACTGAAGCTTTCTTT | CASSLDMNTEAFF
TRBJ2-7 | - | TRBV11-2 | 14 | - | TGTGCCAGCAGCTTCCGGGGGAGCTCCTACGAGCAGTACTTC | CASSFRGSSYEQYF
TRBJ1-1 | - | TRBV15 | 13 | - | TGTGCCACCAGCAATGAGTTAAACACTGAAGCTTTCTTT | CATSNELNTEAFF
TRBJ1-6 | - | TRBV18 | 14 | - | TGTGCCAGCTCACCACGGGGTCTCAATTCACCCCTCCACTTT | CASSPRGLNSPLHF
TRBJ1-1 | - | TRBV25-1 | 14 | - | TGTGCCAGCAGTGAATATTTCTCCCACACTGAAGCTTTCTTT | CASSEYFSHTEAFF